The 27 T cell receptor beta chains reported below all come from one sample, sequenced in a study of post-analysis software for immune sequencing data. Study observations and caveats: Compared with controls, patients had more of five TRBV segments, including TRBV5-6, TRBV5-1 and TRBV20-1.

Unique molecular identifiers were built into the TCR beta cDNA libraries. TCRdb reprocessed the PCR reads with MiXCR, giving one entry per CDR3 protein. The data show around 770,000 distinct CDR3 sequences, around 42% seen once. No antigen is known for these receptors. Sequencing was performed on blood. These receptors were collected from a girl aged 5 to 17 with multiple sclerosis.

The CDR3 bases are TGTGCCAGCGGAGCGGCACTAGCCAAAAACATTCAGTACTTC. This codes for CASGAALAKNIQYF. The V gene is TRBV6-1, the J gene TRBJ2-4; D perhaps matches TRBD2 (5 bases). Per the germline V gene, CDR1 is MNHNS and CDR2 is SASEGT. V lost 8 bases and J 0 bases, leaving 11 bases between the germline ends. The CDR3 is 14 residues long.

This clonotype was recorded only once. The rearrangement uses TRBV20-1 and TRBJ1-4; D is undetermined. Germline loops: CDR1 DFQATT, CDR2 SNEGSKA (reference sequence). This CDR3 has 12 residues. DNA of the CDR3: TGCAGCCTCGTGGCGGATAATGAAAAACTGTTTTTT. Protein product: CSLVADNEKLFF.

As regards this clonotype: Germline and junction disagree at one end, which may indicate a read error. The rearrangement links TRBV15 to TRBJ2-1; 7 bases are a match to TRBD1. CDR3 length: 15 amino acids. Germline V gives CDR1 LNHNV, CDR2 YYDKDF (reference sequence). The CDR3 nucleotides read TGTGCCACCCGCAGAGTGGGACAGCACTACAATGAGCAGTTCTTC. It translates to CATRRVGQHYNEQFF.

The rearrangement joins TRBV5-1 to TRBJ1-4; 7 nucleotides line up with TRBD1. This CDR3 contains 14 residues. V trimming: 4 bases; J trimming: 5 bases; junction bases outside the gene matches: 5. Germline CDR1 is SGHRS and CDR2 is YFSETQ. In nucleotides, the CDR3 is TGCGCCAGCAGCCGGTTACAGGGGAATGAAAAACTGTTTTTT. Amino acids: CASSRLQGNEKLFF.

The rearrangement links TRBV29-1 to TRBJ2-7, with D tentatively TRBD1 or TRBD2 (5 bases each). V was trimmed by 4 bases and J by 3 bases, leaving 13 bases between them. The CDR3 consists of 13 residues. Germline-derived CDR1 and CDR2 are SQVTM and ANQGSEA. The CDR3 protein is CSVGDGWGYEQYF. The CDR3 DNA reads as TGCAGCGTTGGGGACGGGTGGGGCTACGAGCAGTACTTC.

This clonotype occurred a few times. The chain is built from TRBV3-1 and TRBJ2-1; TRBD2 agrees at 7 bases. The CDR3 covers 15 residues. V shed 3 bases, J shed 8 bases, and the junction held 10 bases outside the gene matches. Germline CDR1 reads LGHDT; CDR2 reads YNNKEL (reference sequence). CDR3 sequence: CASSHGGSGFDEQFF. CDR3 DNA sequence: TGTGCCAGCAGCCACGGCGGGAGTGGGTTCGATGAGCAGTTCTTC.

CDR3 coding DNA: TGTGCCACCAGCAGAGATATGGGACAGCAAGAGACCCAGTACTTC. It specifies CATSRDMGQQETQYF. The chain uses TRBV15 and TRBJ2-5, with TRBD1 identical over 7 bases. This CDR3 comprises 15 residues. J was trimmed by 2 bases and V by 0 bases; bases with no gene match: 3. Germline V CDR1 and CDR2: LNHNV, YYDKDF (reference sequence).

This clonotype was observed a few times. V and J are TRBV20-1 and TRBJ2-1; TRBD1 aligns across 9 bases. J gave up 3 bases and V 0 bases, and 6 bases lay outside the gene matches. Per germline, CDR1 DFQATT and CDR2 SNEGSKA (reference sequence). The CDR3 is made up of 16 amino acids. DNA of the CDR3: TGCAGTGCTAGAGAATTAAGGACAGGGGACTACAATGAGCAGTTCTTC. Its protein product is CSARELRTGDYNEQFF.

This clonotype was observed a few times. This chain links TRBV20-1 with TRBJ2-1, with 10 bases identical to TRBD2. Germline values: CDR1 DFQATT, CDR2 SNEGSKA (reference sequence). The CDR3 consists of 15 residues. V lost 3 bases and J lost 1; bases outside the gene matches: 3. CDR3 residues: CSAREREGSYNEQFF. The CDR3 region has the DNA TGCAGTGCTAGGGAGCGGGAGGGGTCCTACAATGAGCAGTTCTTC.

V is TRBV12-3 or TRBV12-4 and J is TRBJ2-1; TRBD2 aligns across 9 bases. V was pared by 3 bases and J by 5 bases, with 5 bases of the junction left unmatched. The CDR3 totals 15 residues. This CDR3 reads CASSLTSGADNEQFF. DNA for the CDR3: TGTGCCAGCAGTTTGACTAGCGGAGCCGACAATGAGCAGTTCTTC.

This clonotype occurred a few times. In DNA form, the CDR3 reads TGTGCCAGCAGTTTAGCCCTCTTTCCGGGACAGGCTAAGGAGACCCAGTACTTC. Its translation is CASSLALFPGQAKETQYF. The V call is TRBV28, the J call TRBJ2-5; TRBD1 matches 8 bases. CDR1 and CDR2 from the germline V gene are MDHEN and SYDVKM. This CDR3 has 18 residues. With V trimmed by 2 bases and J by 5 bases, 16 bases remained unmatched.

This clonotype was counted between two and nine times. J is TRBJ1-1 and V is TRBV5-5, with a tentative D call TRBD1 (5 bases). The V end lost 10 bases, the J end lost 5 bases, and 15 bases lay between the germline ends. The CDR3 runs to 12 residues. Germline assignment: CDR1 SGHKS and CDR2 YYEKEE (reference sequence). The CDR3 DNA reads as TGTGCCTCACGTGGGGGTGGAACTGAAGCTTTCTTT. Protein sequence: CASRGGGTEAFF.

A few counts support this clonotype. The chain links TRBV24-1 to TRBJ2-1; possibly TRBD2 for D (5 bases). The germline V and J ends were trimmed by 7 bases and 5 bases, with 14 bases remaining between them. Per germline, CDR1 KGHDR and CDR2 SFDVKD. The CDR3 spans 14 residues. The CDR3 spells CATRGAGYHNEQFF. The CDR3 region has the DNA TGTGCCACCAGGGGAGCCGGGTACCACAATGAGCAGTTCTTC.

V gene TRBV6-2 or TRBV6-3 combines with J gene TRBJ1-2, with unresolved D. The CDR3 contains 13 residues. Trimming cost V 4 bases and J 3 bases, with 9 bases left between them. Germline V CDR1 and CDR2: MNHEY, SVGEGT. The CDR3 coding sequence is TGTGCCAGCAGTTTGCAGGCCTACTATGGCTACACCTTC. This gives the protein CASSLQAYYGYTF.

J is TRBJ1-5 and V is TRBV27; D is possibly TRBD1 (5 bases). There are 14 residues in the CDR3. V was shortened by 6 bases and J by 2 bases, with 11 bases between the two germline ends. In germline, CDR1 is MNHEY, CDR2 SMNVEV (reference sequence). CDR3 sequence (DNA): TGTGCCAGCAGCCGCACGACAGGCAATCAGCCCCAGCATTTT. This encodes CASSRTTGNQPQHF.

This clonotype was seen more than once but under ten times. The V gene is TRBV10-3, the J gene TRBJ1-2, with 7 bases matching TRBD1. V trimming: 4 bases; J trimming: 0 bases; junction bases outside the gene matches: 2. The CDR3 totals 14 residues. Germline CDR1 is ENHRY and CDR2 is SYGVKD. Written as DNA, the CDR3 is TGTGCCATCAGTGCGGGACAGACTAACTATGGCTACACCTTC. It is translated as CAISAGQTNYGYTF.

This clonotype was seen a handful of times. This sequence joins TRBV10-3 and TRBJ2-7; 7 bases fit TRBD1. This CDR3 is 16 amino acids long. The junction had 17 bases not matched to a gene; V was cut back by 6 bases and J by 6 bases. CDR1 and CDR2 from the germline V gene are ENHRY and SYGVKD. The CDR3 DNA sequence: TGTGCCATCAGGCGGTGGGTTGAGGGGGCGATTGGCGAGCAGTACTTC. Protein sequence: CAIRRWVEGAIGEQYF.

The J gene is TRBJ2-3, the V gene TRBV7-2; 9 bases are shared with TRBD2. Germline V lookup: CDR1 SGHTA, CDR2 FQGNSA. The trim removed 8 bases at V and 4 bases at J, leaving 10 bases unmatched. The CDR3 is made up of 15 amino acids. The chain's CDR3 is CASQDSGRVADTQYF. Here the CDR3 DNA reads TGTGCCAGCCAAGATAGCGGGAGAGTCGCAGATACGCAGTATTTT.

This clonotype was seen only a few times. The CDR3 DNA reads TGTGCCAGCAGTTACGCAAACCCCGGACAGTCCTACGAGCAGTACTTC. Its protein is CASSYANPGQSYEQYF. J is TRBJ2-7 and V is TRBV6-6; perhaps TRBD1 as D (6 bases). The V gene's germline CDR1 is MNHNY and CDR2 SVGAGI (reference sequence). The V end lost 2 bases, the J end lost 1 base, and 15 bases lay between the germline ends. The CDR3 is 16 residues long.

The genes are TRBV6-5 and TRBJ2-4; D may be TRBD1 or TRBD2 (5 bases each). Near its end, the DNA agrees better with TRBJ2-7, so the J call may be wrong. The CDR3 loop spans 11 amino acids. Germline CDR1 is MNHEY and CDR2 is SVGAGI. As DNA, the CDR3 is TGTGCCAGCAGTAACGGGGCCGAGCAGTACTTC. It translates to CASSNGAEQYF.

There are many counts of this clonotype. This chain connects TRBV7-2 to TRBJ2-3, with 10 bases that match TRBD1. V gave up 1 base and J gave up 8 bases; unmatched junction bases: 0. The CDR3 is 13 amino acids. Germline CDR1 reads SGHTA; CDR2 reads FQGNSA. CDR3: CASSLGTGGTQYF. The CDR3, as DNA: TGTGCCAGCAGCTTAGGGACAGGGGGTACGCAGTATTTT.

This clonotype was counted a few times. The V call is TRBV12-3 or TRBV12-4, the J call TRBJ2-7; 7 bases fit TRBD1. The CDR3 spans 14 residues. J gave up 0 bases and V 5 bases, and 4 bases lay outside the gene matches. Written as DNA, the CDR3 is TGTGCCAGCAGTGAGAGGGGGCTCTCCTACGAGCAGTACTTC. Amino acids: CASSERGLSYEQYF.

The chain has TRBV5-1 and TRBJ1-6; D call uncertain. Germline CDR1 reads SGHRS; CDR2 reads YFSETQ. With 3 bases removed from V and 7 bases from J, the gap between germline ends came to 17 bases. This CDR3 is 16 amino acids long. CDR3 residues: CASSSGGRGKNSPLHF. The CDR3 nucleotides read TGCGCCAGCAGCTCCGGCGGCCGAGGGAAGAATTCACCCCTCCACTTT.

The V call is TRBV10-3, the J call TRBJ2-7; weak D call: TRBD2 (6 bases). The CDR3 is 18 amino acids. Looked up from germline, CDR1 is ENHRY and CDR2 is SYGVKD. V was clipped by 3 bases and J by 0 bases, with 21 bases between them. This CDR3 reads CAISDPGGVAVSSYEQYF. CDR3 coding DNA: TGTGCCATCAGTGACCCAGGTGGGGTAGCGGTGAGCTCCTACGAGCAGTACTTC.

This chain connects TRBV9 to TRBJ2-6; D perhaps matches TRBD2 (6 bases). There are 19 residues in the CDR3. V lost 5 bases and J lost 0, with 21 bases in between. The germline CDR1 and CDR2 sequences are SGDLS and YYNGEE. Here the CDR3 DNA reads TGTGCCAGCAGGCATCCGCGGGACGCCGAACGCTCTGGGGCCAACGTCCTGACTTTC. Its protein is CASRHPRDAERSGANVLTF.

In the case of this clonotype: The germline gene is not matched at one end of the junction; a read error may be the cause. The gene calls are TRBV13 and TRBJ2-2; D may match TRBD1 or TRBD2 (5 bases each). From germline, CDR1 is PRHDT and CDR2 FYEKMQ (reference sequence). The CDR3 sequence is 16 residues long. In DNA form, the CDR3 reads TGTGCCAGTAGCTCACACCGGGACGGGAACACCGGGGAGCTGTTTTTT. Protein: CASSSHRDGNTGELFF.

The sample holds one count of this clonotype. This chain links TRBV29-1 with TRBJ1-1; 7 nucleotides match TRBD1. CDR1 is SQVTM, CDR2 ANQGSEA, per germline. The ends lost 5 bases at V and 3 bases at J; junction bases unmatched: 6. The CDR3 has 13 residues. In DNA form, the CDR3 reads TGCAGCGTTACCAGACAGGGAGACACTGAAGCTTTCTTT. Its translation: CSVTRQGDTEAFF.